Sequencing of this T cell receptor (beta chain) was carried out in a study of blood T cell repertoires in COVID-19. On the study more broadly: T cells, B-cell-depleted T cells, or PBMCs provided the cDNA or gDNA that served as material.

Participants had their cohort set by participant-reported clinical history. In the original workflow: Amplifying reference gene primers gave estimates of nucleated cell counts. Here immunoSEQ multiplex PCR was the method, and the copy in TCRdb shows in-frame clones only, minus some. V, J and clone size are those of that table, while D and trimming were read from the DNA. The sample shows under 250,000 clones, around 86% of them seen only once. Trimming removed 5 bases from V and 0 bases from J; junction bases left unmatched: 3. The CDR3 runs 14 residues. Germline CDR1 and CDR2: ENHRY and SYGVKD. The source is a woman between 50 and 59 years old with acute COVID-19. Sequenced sample: PBMCs or T cells enriched from blood (not recorded which). This chain connects TRBV10-3 to TRBJ2-7; TRBD2 matches at 8 bases. CDR3 loop: CAISLAGRSYEQYF. The CDR3 DNA reads TGTGCCATCAGTCTAGCGGGCCGCTCCTACGAGCAGTACTTC.